Shown below are 25 T cell receptor beta chains from a single sample sequenced in a study of T-cell reconstitution after alpha-beta-depleted transplantation in children. For TCRbeta, the library was prepared with unique molecular identifiers. TCRdb ran MiXCR on the PCR reads and lists one entry per CDR3 protein. This table holds hundreds of thousands of distinct CDR3 sequences, roughly 10% found once. The sequences come from PBMCs, collected before TCRalphabeta/CD19-depleted stem cell transplant. The receptor source for this set is a child between 2 and 9 years old with inherited bone marrow failure, due to receive a stem cell transplant.

This clonotype occurred many times. This chain uses TRBV27 with TRBJ2-1; D possibly uses TRBD1 or TRBD2 (6 bases each). The V gene lost 3 bases and the J gene lost 5 bases, with 11 bases spanning the gap. The CDR3 totals 14 residues. Per the germline V gene, CDR1 is MNHEY and CDR2 is SMNVEV (reference sequence). The CDR3 loop reads CASSLWGANNEQFF. The CDR3 nucleotides are TGTGCCAGCAGTTTGTGGGGGGCCAACAATGAGCAGTTCTTC.

This clonotype was counted ten times or more. The chain couples TRBV4-3 to TRBJ2-4, with TRBD2 identical over 10 bases. Germline CDR1 is LGHNA and CDR2 is YSLEER. The CDR3 has 15 residues. V lost 4 bases, J lost 7 bases, and 7 bases stayed unmatched. Here the CDR3 DNA reads TGCGCCAGCAGCCCACTAGCGGGATCGGTGAACATTCAGTACTTC. This gives the protein CASSPLAGSVNIQYF.

A note on this clonotype: A much larger clone lies a single base off, so this may be a read error. As the CDR3 is not closed by the conserved phenylalanine or tryptophan, this likely results from a read error. The rearrangement uses TRBV12-3 or TRBV12-4 and TRBJ2-3, with TRBD2 identical over 13 bases. Trimming removed 7 bases from V and 2 bases from J; junction bases left unmatched: 6. The CDR3 contains 16 residues. The CDR3 bases are TGTGCCAGCACCCAACTAGCGGGAGGGCCCACAGATACGCAGTATTGT. Protein product: CASTQLAGGPTDTQYC.

This clonotype was observed at least ten times. The CDR3 spells CASSVAPSGSGGELFF. The DNA of the CDR3 is TGTGCCAGCAGCGTAGCACCTAGCGGGAGTGGCGGGGAGCTGTTTTTT. This sequence joins TRBV9 and TRBJ2-2; TRBD2 matches at 10 bases. The CDR3 runs 16 residues. The trim removed 0 bases at V and 7 bases at J, leaving 6 bases unmatched. Germline V gives CDR1 SGDLS, CDR2 YYNGEE.

The table lists this clonotype with many counts. The CDR3 bases are TGTGCCAGCAGCCAAGAGGGCTACGAGCAGTACTTC. Translation gives CASSQEGYEQYF. This rearrangement joins TRBV14 to TRBJ2-7; D is ambiguous. V dropped 0 bases and J dropped 3 bases, with 3 bases sitting between them. The CDR3 totals 12 residues. CDR1 and CDR2 from the germline V gene are SGHDN and FVKESK. The entire variable domain, with the rest obtained from reference TRBV14 and TRBJ2-7, is as follows: EAGVTQFPSHSVIEKGQTVTLRCDPISGHDNLYWYRRVMGKEIKFLLHFVKESKQDESGMPNNRFLAERTGGTYSTLKVQPAELEDSGVYFCASSQEGYEQYFGPGTRLTVT.

This clonotype was observed at least ten times. The rearrangement joins TRBV29-1 to TRBJ2-5; a possible D gene is TRBD1 (6 bases). The CDR3 is 13 residues long. The V end was cut by 3 bases, the J end by 7 bases, with 15 bases between. CDR1 SQVTM and CDR2 ANQGSEA come from the germline V gene. The CDR3 loop is CSVDPGHGMTQYF. The DNA of the CDR3 is TGCAGCGTTGACCCGGGACATGGAATGACCCAGTACTTC. Based on the CDR3 plus reference TRBV29-1 and TRBJ2-5, the full variable domain is SAVISQKPSRDICQRGTSLTIQCQVDSQVTMMFWYRQQPGQSLTLIATANQGSEATYESGFVIDKFPISRPNLTFSTLTVSNMSPEDSSIYLCSVDPGHGMTQYFGPGTRLLVL.

This clonotype has ten or more counts. The gene calls are TRBV2 and TRBJ2-4; 9 bases map to TRBD2. CDR1 and CDR2 from the germline V gene are SNHLY and FYNNEI. The CDR3 totals 16 residues. V trimming: 8 bases; J trimming: 4 bases; junction bases outside the gene matches: 12. The chain's CDR3 is CASGREGAEPKNIQYF. The CDR3 bases are TGTGCCAGCGGGCGGGAGGGCGCGGAGCCAAAAAACATTCAGTACTTC.

The sample holds many counts of this clonotype. This chain connects TRBV30 to TRBJ2-7, with D perhaps matching TRBD1 (5 bases). V was cut by 1 base and J by 6 bases, with 10 bases left in between. Per germline, CDR1 GTSNPN and CDR2 SVGIG (reference sequence). There are 12 residues in the CDR3. Here the CDR3 reads CAWSERGFEQYF. CDR3 in DNA: TGTGCCTGGAGTGAAAGGGGCTTCGAGCAGTACTTC.

Many counts were recorded for this clonotype. The V gene is TRBV24-1, the J gene TRBJ1-5; no clear D gene. The CDR3 totals 12 residues. Per the germline V gene, CDR1 is KGHDR and CDR2 is SFDVKD. V lost 0 bases and J lost 6, with 2 bases in between. The CDR3 DNA reads TGTGCCACCAGTGATTTGGGTCAGCCCCAGCATTTT. It specifies CATSDLGQPQHF.

The V gene is TRBV5-1, the J gene TRBJ1-2; weak D call: TRBD1 (6 bases). The germline V gene has CDR1 SGHRS and CDR2 YFSETQ. Trimming took 0 bases from V and 5 from J, leaving 14 bases between them. CDR3 length: 15 residues. The chain's CDR3 is CASSLGSGVGYGYTF. The CDR3 coding sequence is TGCGCCAGCAGCTTGGGTTCAGGGGTCGGGTATGGCTACACCTTC.

This clonotype was seen many times. V is TRBV4-2 and J is TRBJ2-1; no clear D. V was pared by 0 bases and J by 8 bases, with 17 bases between. This CDR3 has 16 amino acids. CDR1 LGHNA and CDR2 YNFKEQ come from the germline V gene. CDR3 residues: CASSQDRALGRDEQFF. The CDR3 DNA reads as TGTGCCAGCAGCCAAGATAGGGCGCTTGGTAGGGATGAGCAGTTCTTC.

This clonotype has a count of ten or more. CDR3 sequence reads: CASRYPGTGTDTQYF. CDR3 bases: TGCGCCAGCAGATACCCCGGGACTGGCACAGATACGCAGTATTTT. V is TRBV5-1 and J is TRBJ2-3, with a possible D match to TRBD2 (6 bases). CDR1 SGHRS and CDR2 YFSETQ come from the germline V gene. V dropped 5 bases and J dropped 1 base, with 14 bases sitting between them. This CDR3 spans 15 amino acids.

This clonotype occurred many times. The chain recombines TRBV29-1 with TRBJ2-7; the D call may be TRBD1 or TRBD2 (7 bases each). Germline V gives CDR1 SQVTM, CDR2 ANQGSEA. V gave up 6 bases and J gave up 1 base, with 19 bases separating them. This CDR3 region has 15 residues. The CDR3 spells CSVQRDSSLSYEQYF. The CDR3 DNA sequence: TGCAGCGTGCAGCGGGACAGTTCCCTTTCCTACGAGCAGTACTTC.

This clonotype was detected only a few times. The DNA for the CDR3 is TGTGCCAGCAGCTTGTTGGGACAGGGGGACTATGGCTACACCTTC. Its translation: CASSLLGQGDYGYTF. The chain links TRBV5-6 to TRBJ1-2, with 11 bases fitting TRBD1. V gave up 1 base and J gave up 3 bases; unmatched junction bases: 2. CDR1 is SGHDT and CDR2 is YYEEEE in the germline V gene. CDR3 length equals 15 residues.

This clonotype was seen ten or more times. The chain joins TRBV27 to TRBJ2-7; 14 bases map to TRBD2. Germline assignment: CDR1 MNHEY and CDR2 SMNVEV (reference sequence). After removal of 2 bases from V and 0 bases from J, the junction contained 9 bases not matched to a gene. This CDR3 comprises 19 residues. CDR3: CASSLQIGLAGGLSYEQYF. CDR3 bases: TGTGCCAGCAGTTTACAAATCGGACTAGCGGGAGGACTCTCCTACGAGCAGTACTTC.

This clonotype occurred a few times. This sequence joins TRBV7-6 and TRBJ2-1, with 15 bases aligning to TRBD2. Germline CDR1 SGHVS, CDR2 FNYEAQ. The CDR3 loop spans 17 amino acids. Trimming removed 1 base from V and 9 bases from J; junction bases left unmatched: 7. In DNA, the CDR3 is TGTGCCAGCAGCTTAGAAGGACTAGCGGGAGGGCGGGGTGAGCAGTTCTTC. It translates to CASSLEGLAGGRGEQFF.

This clonotype came up many times. The V gene is TRBV20-1, the J gene TRBJ1-2; 11 bases are a match to TRBD1. J gave up 5 bases and V 1 base, and 6 bases lay outside the gene matches. The CDR3 sequence is 15 residues long. Germline lookup yields CDR1 DFQATT and CDR2 SNEGSKA (reference sequence). The CDR3 nucleotides are TGCAGTGCTAGAGGAATGGACAGGGGGCGATATGGCTACACCTTC. This translates into CSARGMDRGRYGYTF.

The rearrangement links TRBV27 to TRBJ2-3; TRBD2 matches at 7 bases. The CDR3 has 15 residues. Trimming removed 7 bases from V and 5 bases from J; junction bases left unmatched: 12. In germline, CDR1 is MNHEY, CDR2 SMNVEV (reference sequence). CDR3 nucleotide sequence: TGTGCCAGCAATTTCGCGGGAGTGGTCAAAGATACGCAGTATTTT. Translated, it gives CASNFAGVVKDTQYF.

The chain combines TRBV28 with TRBJ2-4; 7 bases map to TRBD1. The V gene's germline CDR1 is MDHEN and CDR2 SYDVKM. V gave up 3 bases and J gave up 6 bases; unmatched junction bases: 5. This CDR3 is 14 amino acids long. The CDR3 spells CASSFSDRRNIQYF. CDR3 sequence (DNA): TGTGCCAGCAGTTTTTCGGACAGGAGAAACATTCAGTACTTC.

This clonotype was counted ten times or more. J is TRBJ2-7 and V is TRBV27; TRBD2 is a possible D gene (6 bases). The germline V gene has CDR1 MNHEY and CDR2 SMNVEV (reference sequence). Trimming removed 5 bases at V and 0 bases at J, with 14 bases between. The CDR3 length is 15 residues. CDR3 in amino acids: CASSGTPGSSYEQYF. CDR3 in DNA: TGTGCCAGCAGTGGGACCCCCGGGAGCTCCTACGAGCAGTACTTC.

This clonotype was observed at least ten times. V and J are TRBV3-1 and TRBJ2-7; no clear D. Trimming left V 0 bases short and J 6 bases short, with 6 bases between. Per the germline V gene, CDR1 is LGHDT and CDR2 is YNNKEL (reference sequence). CDR3 size: 12 residues. The CDR3 DNA reads as TGTGCCAGCAGCCAAGATGTCCGCGAGCAGTACTTC. Its translation: CASSQDVREQYF.

As to this clonotype: This could be a read error, since a much larger clone is one nucleotide away. The CDR3 reads CASSEQLAGVSTDTQYF. In DNA form, the CDR3 reads TGCGCCAGCAGCGAACAACTAGCGGGAGTGAGCACAGATACGCAGTATTTT. V usage is TRBV5-1 and J usage is TRBJ2-3; 11 nucleotides line up with TRBD2. This CDR3 contains 17 residues. Looked up from germline, CDR1 is SGHRS and CDR2 is YFSETQ. The V and J ends lost 4 bases and 0 bases, in that order; junction bases with no gene match: 7.

This clonotype was counted between two and nine times. The rearrangement links TRBV6-5 to TRBJ2-7; D is possibly TRBD2 (5 bases). V gave up 2 bases and J gave up 3 bases, with 14 bases separating them. The germline CDR1 and CDR2 sequences are MNHEY and SVGAGI. The CDR3 spans 15 residues. The CDR3 spells CASSYLDWEDYEQYF. For the CDR3, the DNA is TGTGCCAGCAGTTACCTGGACTGGGAAGACTACGAGCAGTACTTC.

This clonotype was detected ten times or more. In DNA form, the CDR3 reads TGCAGTGCTAGGACCTACTTATCCCCTAACTATGGCTACACCTTC. This sequence encodes CSARTYLSPNYGYTF. J is TRBJ1-2 and V is TRBV20-1, with no clear D. There are 15 residues in the CDR3. Trimming cost V 3 bases and J 0 bases, with 14 bases left between them. In germline, CDR1 is DFQATT, CDR2 SNEGSKA (reference sequence).

This clonotype was detected ten times or more. The chain has TRBV27 and TRBJ1-3; D is undetermined. The germline V gene has CDR1 MNHEY and CDR2 SMNVEV (reference sequence). CDR3 length equals 14 residues. V lost 2 bases and J 3 bases, leaving 8 bases between the germline ends. The CDR3: CASSLRGDGNTIYF. CDR3 nucleotides: TGTGCCAGCAGTTTACGGGGTGATGGAAACACCATATATTTT.